The clone carrying this TCR beta chain has a handful of counts. No antigen is known for it. The data were obtained in a study of cytomegalovirus exposure and HLA in healthy donors. Study-level results: Being indistinguishable, some V segments were excluded, TRBV6-2 and TRBV6-3 among them. Later examination showed HLA-associated TCR beta chains had greater clonal expansion than equally common others.

Trimming shortened V by 6 bases and J by 0 bases, and 11 bases separated the two germline ends. Germline values: CDR1 SGHVS, CDR2 FQNEAQ. This CDR3 region has 14 residues. 13 Jbeta primers and 60 Vbeta primers were used for the PCR. The repertoire was sequenced with immunoSEQ multiplex PCR; TCRdb's copy has only in-frame clones and lacks some. The sample holds 180,000 or so clones, about 82% seen once. As for the donors, each was a healthy bone marrow donor. The rearrangement links TRBV7-8 to TRBJ1-1, with D unresolved. The sample comprised PBMCs. The sequence came from a man younger than 35 in good health and CMV-seronegative. CDR3 residues: CASSDRDLNTEAFF. Written as DNA, the CDR3 is TGTGCCAGCAGTGACCGGGATCTGAACACTGAAGCTTTCTTT.